Below, 14 T cell receptor beta chains from the same sample are listed, as sequenced in a study of OX40 agonist ivuxolimab in advanced cancers. Repertoires were generated with immunoSEQ multiplex PCR, while TCRdb's copy carries only in-frame clones and drops some. The sample carries about 25,000 clones, approximately 82% recorded once. The sequencing used CD4+ or CD8+ T cells sorted from blood, collected in a trial of the OX40 agonist ivuxolimab. The receptors derive from an adult with an advanced solid tumor such as melanoma, head and neck, liver or kidney cancer.

This chain connects TRBV6-5 to TRBJ2-7; possibly TRBD1 for D (6 bases). The CDR3 contains 14 residues. Trimming cost V 6 bases and J 5 bases, with 17 bases left between them. Germline CDR1 reads MNHEY; CDR2 reads SVGAGI. This CDR3 is CASSLMGAGDEQYF. The CDR3 bases are TGTGCCAGCAGCCTCATGGGGGCAGGGGACGAGCAGTACTTC.

The CDR3 bases are TGTGCCAGCAGCCAGTTAGGGCAGGTTAACTATGGCTACACCTTC. Translating gives CASSQLGQVNYGYTF. The chain joins TRBV11-2 to TRBJ1-2; D remains ambiguous. Germline CDR1 reads SGHAT; CDR2 reads FQNNGV. With 5 bases removed from V and 1 base from J, the gap between germline ends came to 14 bases. This CDR3 spans 15 amino acids.

The chain employs TRBV7-9 and TRBJ2-3; maybe TRBD1 (5 bases). V dropped 5 bases and J dropped 4 bases, with 7 bases sitting between them. This CDR3 is built from 12 residues. CDR1 and CDR2 (germline): SEHNR, FQNEAQ (reference sequence). CDR3 in DNA: TGTGCCAGCAGCGAAGGGGCAGATACGCAGTATTTT. Translation: CASSEGADTQYF.

This chain uses TRBV7-8 with TRBJ1-3; D is perhaps TRBD1 (5 bases). From germline, CDR1 is SGHVS and CDR2 FQNEAQ. CDR3 length: 16 residues. Trimming removed 5 bases at V and 2 bases at J, with 16 bases between. As DNA, the CDR3 is TGTGCCAGCAGCCCGACCATTGGGGGGGCTGGAAACACCATATATTTT. This sequence encodes CASSPTIGGAGNTIYF. Variable domain in full (rest from reference TRBV7-8 and TRBJ1-3): GAGVSQSPRYKVAKRGQDVALRCDPISGHVSLFWYQQALGQGPEFLTYFQNEAQLDKSGLPSDRFFAERPEGSVSTLKIQRTQQEDSAVYLCASSPTIGGAGNTIYFGEGSWLTVV.

CDR3 amino acids: CASSTGYSGNTIYF. The DNA of the CDR3 is TGTGCCAGCAGCACAGGATATTCTGGAAACACCATATATTTT. V gene TRBV5-4 combines with J gene TRBJ1-3, with D tentatively TRBD1 (5 bases). Germline V gene sequence: CDR1 SGHNT, CDR2 YYREEE (reference sequence). The ends were cut back, 4 bases at V and 1 base at J, with 9 bases in the middle. This CDR3 has 14 amino acids.

The gene calls are TRBV9 and TRBJ1-6, with 8 bases that match TRBD1. The germline V gene has CDR1 SGDLS and CDR2 YYNGEE. Trimming took 4 bases from V and 13 from J; bases not matched to a gene: 10. The CDR3 is 14 residues long. CDR3 amino acids: CASSSWTGPVPLHF. DNA of the CDR3: TGTGCCAGCAGCTCCTGGACAGGGCCGGTCCCCCTCCACTTT.

This clone has a handful of counts. The V and J genes are TRBV4-1 and TRBJ2-7; 10 nucleotides line up with TRBD1. CDR3 length equals 15 residues. CDR1 is MGHRA and CDR2 is YSYEKL in the germline V gene. V dropped 0 bases and J dropped 2; count of bases not matched to a gene: 1. DNA for the CDR3: TGCGCCAGCAGCCAAGAAGGGACAGGGGCCTACGAGCAGTACTTC. Translating gives CASSQEGTGAYEQYF.

The chain recombines TRBV4-2 with TRBJ2-1, with TRBD2 as a possible D gene (5 bases). The CDR3 spans 14 residues. Germline CDR1 reads LGHNA; CDR2 reads YNFKEQ. The ends were cut back, 0 bases at V and 8 bases at J, with 11 bases in the middle. CDR3: CASSQENSGYEQFF. CDR3 coding DNA: TGTGCCAGCAGCCAAGAAAATTCGGGGTATGAGCAGTTCTTC.

The J gene is TRBJ2-2, the V gene TRBV11-2; 11 nucleotides align to TRBD2. Germline CDR1 and CDR2: SGHAT and FQNNGV. The CDR3 loop spans 16 amino acids. V trimming: 0 bases; J trimming: 8 bases; junction bases outside the gene matches: 5. This chain's CDR3 is CASSLEASGGFGELFF. CDR3 nucleotides: TGTGCCAGCAGCTTAGAAGCTAGCGGGGGGTTTGGGGAGCTGTTTTTT. The full variable domain, rest sourced from reference TRBV11-2 and TRBJ2-2, is EAGVAQSPRYKIIEKRQSVAFWCNPISGHATLYWYQQILGQGPKLLIQFQNNGVVDDSQLPKDRFSAERLKGVDSTLKIQPAKLEDSAVYLCASSLEASGGFGELFFGEGSRLTVL.

This rearrangement joins TRBV19 to TRBJ1-2, with no clear D. Germline values: CDR1 LNHDA, CDR2 SQIVND (reference sequence). The CDR3 sequence is 13 residues long. Trimming cost V 5 bases and J 5 bases, with 12 bases left between them. The CDR3 region has the DNA TGTGCCAGTAGTTCGGAGTCAGCATATGGCTACACCTTC. It yields the protein CASSSESAYGYTF.

This clone was picked up one time. CDR3 DNA: TGTGCCAGCATCCCCTGGGACAGGGCTTACGAGCAGTACTTC. Translating it yields CASIPWDRAYEQYF. The J gene is TRBJ2-7, the V gene TRBV6-1; 9 nucleotides match TRBD1. Looked up from germline, CDR1 is MNHNS and CDR2 is SASEGT. The V segment lost 7 bases and the J segment 4 bases; nucleotides outside the gene matches: 8. The CDR3 has 14 residues.

The gene calls are TRBV7-2 and TRBJ1-6; TRBD1 agrees at 10 bases. Unmatched junction bases numbered 1, after V lost 4 bases and J lost 7 bases. The CDR3 is made up of 14 amino acids. Germline V lookup: CDR1 SGHTA, CDR2 FQGNSA. CDR3: CASSWTGGNSPLHF. CDR3 DNA: TGTGCCAGCAGCTGGACAGGGGGGAATTCACCCCTCCACTTT.

The DNA of the CDR3 is TGTGCCAGCAGCCCCCTCGCAGGGGGATTCACAGATACGCAGTATTTT. Its protein is CASSPLAGGFTDTQYF. V usage is TRBV7-2 and J usage is TRBJ2-3, with TRBD1 identical over 7 bases. J was trimmed by 2 bases and V by 5 bases; bases with no gene match: 10. The CDR3 covers 16 residues. Germline CDR1 SGHTA, CDR2 FQGNSA.

This clone occurred once. This sequence joins TRBV2 and TRBJ2-7, with a tentative D call TRBD1 (5 bases). The CDR3 length is 12 residues. The ends were cut back, 7 bases at V and 4 bases at J, with 11 bases in the middle. Germline V gives CDR1 SNHLY, CDR2 FYNNEI. CDR3 DNA sequence: TGTGCCAGCATATCGGACATTTACGAGCAGTACTTC. Translating gives CASISDIYEQYF.